This TCR beta chain was documented in a study of OX40 agonist ivuxolimab in advanced cancers. Looking at the study overall: Administration of intravenous ivuxolimab to patients occurred every 2 weeks at 0.01 to 10 mg/kg. Patients in dose escalation had liver, melanoma, kidney or head and neck cancers.

Study conclusions and caveats: Dosing at 0.1 to 3.0 mg/kg was accompanied by clonal expansion of CD4+ and CD8+ blood T cells by week 6.

As regards this clone: The antigen is not known.

Cycle 7 day 1, cycle 4 day 1, and baseline were the timepoints at which blood was sampled. Germline lookup yields CDR1 SGHNT and CDR2 YENEEA. Deletions cut 3 bases from V and 0 bases from J, with 11 bases between. This CDR3 has 15 residues. TCRdb's copy holds only in-frame clones and misses some; the assay was immunoSEQ multiplex PCR. The sample holds 60,000 to 85,000 clones, 80% to 90% seen once. The receptor was derived from an adult with an advanced solid tumor such as melanoma, head and neck, liver or kidney cancer. Sequences were derived from CD4+ or CD8+ T cells sorted from blood, sampled in a trial of the OX40 agonist ivuxolimab. The chain is built from TRBV11-3 and TRBJ1-1; D is perhaps TRBD1 (6 bases). The CDR3 loop reads CASSFLGGVNTEAFF. CDR3 sequence (DNA): TGTGCCAGCAGCTTCTTAGGGGGGGTGAACACTGAAGCTTTCTTT.